Shown below are 8 T cell receptor beta chains from a single sample sequenced in a study of graft-versus-host responses after intestinal transplantation. Clones were sequenced by immunoSEQ multiplex PCR, and TCRdb holds only the in-frame ones, with some missing. The data show 5,100 or so clones, around 27% seen once. Responders (around 200,000, CFSE-labeled) were co-plated with around 200,000 irradiated, violet-dye-labeled stimulators. The source was alloreactive CD8+ T cells from a mixed lymphocyte reaction culture, collected before intestinal transplant. Subset of the sample: CFSE-low proliferating T cells sorted from roughly 6-day pre-transplant mixed lymphocyte reaction (GvH or HvG direction). Source of these receptors: a human patient who received an intestinal transplant.

This clone was recorded a few times. The chain couples TRBV4-1 to TRBJ1-1; D unresolved. V gave up 0 bases and J gave up 6 bases, with 5 bases separating them. The germline V gene encodes CDR1 MGHRA and CDR2 YSYEKL. The CDR3 runs to 12 residues. CDR3: CASSQDPAEAFF. Written as DNA, the CDR3 is TGCGCCAGCAGCCAAGATCCCGCTGAAGCTTTCTTT.

The J gene is TRBJ2-2, the V gene TRBV6-1; no reliable D call. The CDR3 extends over 12 amino acids. CDR1 MNHNS and CDR2 SASEGT come from the germline V gene. The V gene lost 5 bases and the J gene lost 6 bases, with 7 bases spanning the gap. The CDR3 spells CASSFGSGELFF. The CDR3 DNA reads as TGTGCCAGCAGTTTCGGGTCCGGGGAGCTGTTTTTT.

This clone has only a few counts. The rearrangement links TRBV30 to TRBJ2-2, with TRBD2 matching over 11 bases. The junction had 5 bases not matched to a gene; V was cut back by 3 bases and J by 5 bases. This CDR3 contains 15 residues. Germline CDR1 GTSNPN, CDR2 SVGIG (reference sequence). CDR3 sequence (DNA): TGTGCCTGGAGGGTACTAGCGGGAGTGACCGGGGAGCTGTTTTTT. It is translated as CAWRVLAGVTGELFF.

In regard to this clone: The CDR3 end shows no conserved phenylalanine or tryptophan, and so a read error is likely. The chain joins TRBV30 to TRBJ1-5, with D perhaps matching TRBD1 (5 bases). V lost 0 bases, J lost 1 base, and 13 bases lay in between. CDR1 is GTSNPN and CDR2 is SVGIG in the germline V gene (reference sequence). CDR3 length: 16 amino acids. The CDR3, as DNA: TGTGCCTGGAGTGTAACGGGGGGGACGAGCAATCAGCCCCAGCATTCT. It translates to CAWSVTGGTSNQPQHS.

The chain employs TRBV10-3 and TRBJ2-7; the D is unclear. The CDR3 has 13 residues. The germline gives CDR1 ENHRY, CDR2 SYGVKD. Deletions cut 6 bases from V and 1 base from J, with 10 bases between. CDR3 in amino acids: CAISLYCSYEQYF. The DNA for the CDR3 is TGTGCCATCAGCCTCTACTGTTCCTACGAGCAGTACTTC.

The chain links TRBV4-2 to TRBJ2-7; 7 bases are shared with TRBD1. V trimming: 4 bases; J trimming: 3 bases; junction bases outside the gene matches: 15. The CDR3 consists of 17 residues. Per germline, CDR1 LGHNA and CDR2 YNFKEQ. CDR3 region: CASSPGTVDLPGYEQYF. CDR3 in DNA: TGTGCCAGCAGCCCCGGGACAGTTGATCTCCCCGGCTACGAGCAGTACTTC.

In its sample, this clone was seen a few times. This chain connects TRBV6-1 to TRBJ1-5; D not certain. V was pared by 1 base and J by 3 bases, with 10 bases between. Germline V gene lookup returns CDR1 MNHNS and CDR2 SASEGT. The CDR3 extends over 15 amino acids. The CDR3 region is CASSEGTVPNQPQHF. In DNA, the CDR3 is TGTGCCAGCAGTGAAGGAACAGTCCCCAATCAGCCCCAGCATTTT.

This clone was found a few times. The chain couples TRBV7-1 to TRBJ2-7; TRBD1 might be the D (5 bases). TRBV7-1 is noted as an ORF with a role that remains uncertain. The length of the CDR3 is 13 residues. V lost 6 bases and J lost 4, with 13 bases in between. The CDR3 bases are TGTGCCAGCAGTTCCGGACATTCGTACGAGCAGTACTTC. Translated, it gives CASSSGHSYEQYF.